The rows below give T cell receptor beta chains drawn from one sample of a study of blood T cell repertoires in COVID-19. Repertoires were generated with immunoSEQ multiplex PCR, while TCRdb's copy carries only in-frame clones and drops some. Altogether 300,000 to 350,000 clones are present, roughly 90% being singletons, with the ten largest covering approximately 9.9%. Sequenced: peripheral blood. Every receptor here comes from a man aged 30 to 39 with COVID-19, enrolled during active disease. The CDR3 runs from the conserved cysteine through the conserved F or W. The D gene is left open where the match is weak. Rows may omit the clone size; those that give it use once, few, many or a size class.

v_gene,abundance,d_gene,len,j_gene,CDR3aa
TRBV11-1,.,TRBD1,16,TRBJ1-6,CASSLPRGQSFSPLHF
TRBV28,once,TRBD2,16,TRBJ2-1,CASSLSPLAGGDEQFF
TRBV3-1/TRBV3-2,.,.,13,TRBJ2-1,CASSQDRGMGQFF
TRBV7-9,.,TRBD2,16,TRBJ2-2,CASSLGGRADTGELFF
TRBV6-6,.,TRBD1,14,TRBJ1-2,CASSGGQGFYGYTF
TRBV7-8,.,TRBD1,15,TRBJ2-5,CASSAWTGAQETQYF
TRBV18,.,.,16,TRBJ2-7,CASSPARGMTVAEQYF
TRBV2,.,.,14,TRBJ1-1,CASSAMIAGPEAFF
TRBV28,.,TRBD1,16,TRBJ1-1,CASSPQGKGNGAEAFF
TRBV5-4,once,.,16,TRBJ2-3,CASSMGTRRNTDTQYF
TRBV5-1,.,TRBD1,14,TRBJ1-5,CASSPGTGDQPQHF
TRBV11-3,.,TRBD1,15,TRBJ2-5,CASSALNRGEETQYF
TRBV12-3/TRBV12-4,.,TRBD1,13,TRBJ1-1,CASRWTGSTEAFF
TRBV4-2,.,TRBD2,16,TRBJ2-1,CASSQSGTSGFNEQFF
TRBV27,.,TRBD2,15,TRBJ2-1,CASTPGLAGYNEQFF
TRBV18,.,.,14,TRBJ2-7,CASSPSVGSYEQYF
TRBV18,.,TRBD1,16,TRBJ1-5,CASSPTRGEGNQPQHF
TRBV6-5,.,TRBD1,13,TRBJ2-1,CASSYTTGYEQFF
TRBV27,.,TRBD2,14,TRBJ2-7,CASRPSGATYEQYF
TRBV5-3,.,.,18,TRBJ1-2,CARSLGGHRDTLLCGYTF
TRBV10-3,.,TRBD2,15,TRBJ2-1,CAISILAGGPQEQFF
TRBV19,.,.,14,TRBJ1-5,CASSILRGNQPQHF
TRBV10-3,.,.,14,TRBJ2-6,CAISASSGANVLTF
TRBV2,.,.,13,TRBJ2-5,CASTRHHQETQYF
TRBV27,.,.,15,TRBJ2-6,CASSLAGSGANVLTF
TRBV3-1/TRBV3-2,.,.,15,TRBJ1-3,CASSQASTSGNTIYF
TRBV10-3,.,TRBD2,13,TRBJ2-7,CAVRTSVAYEQYF
TRBV5-4,.,TRBD1,15,TRBJ2-7,CASSLGGTGNREQYF
TRBV27,.,TRBD1,15,TRBJ1-3,CASSSQGASGNTIYF
TRBV5-1,.,TRBD1,16,TRBJ1-6,CASSVSGGPYDSPLHF
TRBV6-5,.,TRBD1,16,TRBJ1-2,CASSYWGQGKAEGYTF
TRBV20-1,.,.,11,TRBJ2-5,CSAGYQETQYF
TRBV19,.,.,14,TRBJ2-2,CASSIRQLTGELFF
TRBV7-2,.,TRBD1,14,TRBJ1-4,CASSWGQGAGKLFF
TRBV28,.,.,12,TRBJ2-7,CASSFEAGEQYF
TRBV3-1/TRBV3-2,few,TRBD2,15,TRBJ2-1,CASSRLAGGFNEQFF
TRBV11-3,few,.,14,TRBJ2-1,CASSSGPRGGEQFF